This TCR beta chain was observed in a study of cytomegalovirus exposure and HLA in healthy donors. Vbeta (60) and Jbeta (13) primers were used in the PCR. Sequenced by immunoSEQ multiplex PCR; TCRdb stores in-frame clones only, minus some. The sample lists over 150,000 clones, around 77% occurring once. The CDR3 spans 14 residues. V was trimmed by 5 bases and J by 2 bases, leaving 12 bases between them. CDR1 LNHDA and CDR2 SQIVND come from the germline V gene (reference sequence). This chain links TRBV19 with TRBJ1-2, with D possibly being TRBD1 (6 bases). The receptor was derived from a woman aged 30 to 39 in good health and CMV-seronegative. The specimen was PBMCs. The CDR3 region is CASSLSGGNYGYTF. The DNA for the CDR3 is TGTGCCAGTAGTCTCAGCGGGGGCAACTATGGCTACACCTTC.